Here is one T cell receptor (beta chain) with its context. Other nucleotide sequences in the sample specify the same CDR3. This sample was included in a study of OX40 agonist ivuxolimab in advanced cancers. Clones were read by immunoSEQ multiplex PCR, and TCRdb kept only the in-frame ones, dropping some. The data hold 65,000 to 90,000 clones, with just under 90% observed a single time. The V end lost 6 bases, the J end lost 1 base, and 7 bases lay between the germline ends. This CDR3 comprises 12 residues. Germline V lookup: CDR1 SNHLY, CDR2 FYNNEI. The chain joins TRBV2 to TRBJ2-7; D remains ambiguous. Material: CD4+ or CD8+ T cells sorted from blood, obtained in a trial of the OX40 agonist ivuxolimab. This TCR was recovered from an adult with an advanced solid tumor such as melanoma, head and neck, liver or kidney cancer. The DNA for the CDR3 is TGTGCCAGCAGCTTACAGTCCTACGAGCAGTACTTC. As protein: CASSLQSYEQYF.